The present TCR beta chain was sequenced within a study of blood T cell repertoires in COVID-19. Study-level information: COVID-19 samples collected from the United States, Italy and Spain covered acute and convalescent phases. In each case, the material was cDNA or gDNA derived from T cells, B-cell-depleted T cells, or PBMCs.

CDR3 length: 13 residues. Germline V gene lookup returns CDR1 WSHSY and CDR2 SAAADI. V was clipped by 7 bases and J by 2 bases, with 11 bases between them. How the authors handled the data: Scientists estimated how many nucleated cells there were by amplifying reference gene primers. Sequencing used immunoSEQ multiplex PCR; TCRdb keeps in-frame clones, though not all of them. D and trimming come from the DNA, and the V and J calls and clone size come from that table. Of approximately 210,000 clones listed, less than 90% are singletons. The sample taken for sequencing was peripheral blood. The chain carries TRBV10-2 and TRBJ2-5; no clear D. The clonotype was recovered from a human donor in a cohort sampled during active COVID-19. The CDR3 DNA sequence: TGCGCCAGCATCGGCAGGCCGCAAGAGACCCAGTACTTC. It translates to CASIGRPQETQYF.